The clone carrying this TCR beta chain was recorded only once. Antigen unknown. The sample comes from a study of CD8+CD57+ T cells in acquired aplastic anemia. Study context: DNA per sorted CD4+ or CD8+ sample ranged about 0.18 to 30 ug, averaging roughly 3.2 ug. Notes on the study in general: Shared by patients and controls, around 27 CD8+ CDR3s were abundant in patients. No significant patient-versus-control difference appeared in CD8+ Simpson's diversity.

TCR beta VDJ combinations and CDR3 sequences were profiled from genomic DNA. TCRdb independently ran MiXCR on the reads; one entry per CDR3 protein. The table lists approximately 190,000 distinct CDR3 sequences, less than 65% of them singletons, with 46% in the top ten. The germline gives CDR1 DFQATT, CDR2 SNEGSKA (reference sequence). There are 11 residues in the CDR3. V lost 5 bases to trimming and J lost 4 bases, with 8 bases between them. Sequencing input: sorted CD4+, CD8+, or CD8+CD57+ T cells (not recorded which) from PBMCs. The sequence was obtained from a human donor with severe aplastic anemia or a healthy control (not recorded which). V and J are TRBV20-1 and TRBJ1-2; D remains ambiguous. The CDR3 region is CSAFESYGYTF. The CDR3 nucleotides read TGCAGTGCTTTTGAGTCCTATGGCTACACCTTC.